This T cell receptor (beta chain) was captured by sequencing in a study of CD8 T cells in Susac syndrome. Study observations and caveats: By the study's own acknowledgment, its TCR sequencing and HLA analysis included relatively few individuals.

The CDR3 totals 16 residues. The ends were cut back, 1 base at V and 5 bases at J, with 18 bases in the middle. Germline V lookup: CDR1 MDHEN, CDR2 SYDVKM. A quantity of about 0.45 to 1 ug RNA underwent reverse transcription using random hexamers. TCRdb passed the immunoSEQ multiplex PCR reads through MiXCR, listing each CDR3 protein once. The table shows some 300,000 distinct CDR3 sequences, with 65% to 90% occurring only once. With respect to this clonotype: Its antigen is not identified.

The sequenced sample was CD8+ T cells from PBMCs. This TCR was recovered from a human donor with multiple sclerosis. The gene calls are TRBV28 and TRBJ2-7, with D tentatively TRBD1 or TRBD2 (7 bases each). Here the CDR3 reads CASSLFRLRGGDEQYF. The CDR3 nucleotides are TGTGCCAGCAGTTTATTCCGGCTCAGGGGGGGCGACGAGCAGTACTTC. The variable domain in full, completed from reference TRBV28 and TRBJ2-7, reads DVKVTQSSRYLVKRTGEKVFLECVQDMDHENMFWYRQDPGLGLRLIYFSYDVKMKEKGDIPEGYSVSREKKERFSLILESASTNQTSMYLCASSLFRLRGGDEQYFGPGTRLTVT.